This section outlines one TCR beta chain sequence together with its context. The sample is drawn from a study of shared clonotypes between healthy human individuals. The protocol was immunoSEQ multiplex PCR, while the TCRdb copy is restricted to in-frame clones and leaves out a portion. Of 400,000 to 500,000 clones in the sample, 79% are singletons; the top ten hold approximately 12%. The source of this sequence is a woman aged 40 to 55 in good health. Some clones in this sample may be carry-over from other donors' samples. The specimen was PBMCs.

CDR3 loop: CASSFQSSGANVLTF. The CDR3 DNA reads as TGCGCCAGCAGCTTTCAGAGCTCTGGGGCCAACGTCCTGACTTTC. The V gene is TRBV5-1, the J gene TRBJ2-6; no clear D gene. This CDR3 is built from 15 residues. V was trimmed by 2 bases and J by 0 bases, leaving 6 bases between them. Germline assignment: CDR1 SGHRS and CDR2 YFSETQ.